This section outlines one T cell receptor beta chain sequence together with its context. Its antigen is unknown. No much larger clone is present one base from it, and per-base qualities are unavailable. The data are from a study of vaccination and CD4 T cells after COVID-19 (dated by TCRdb to between 2022 and 2023). Regarding the complete study: Convalescent patients had a positive SARS-CoV-2 result on nasal swab PCR, and of these patients, several had mild disease and one had severe disease. In over 8 COVID-19 convalescent patients and several infection-naive healthy vaccine recipients, the spike-specific CD4+ TCR repertoire before mRNA vaccination was compared with the repertoire after mRNA vaccination. Control cultures received a CEFX viral epitope pool as the positive control, an HIV-1 Nef peptide pool as the negative control, or no peptide. The convalescent cohort included six males and four females, with two Hispanic individuals, seven Caucasians, two Asians and one multiracial person. Post-COVID blood samples were collected from convalescent patients a median of roughly 100 days after diagnosis, with a range of roughly 30 to 161 days. Two doses of either the Pfizer-BioNTech BNT162b2 vaccine (n=8) or the Moderna mRNA-1273 vaccine (n=2) were administered to participants. Post-vaccine blood samples were collected a median of about 69 days after the second vaccine dose, ranging from 14 to 241 days. Overlapping spike peptide pools from SARS-CoV-2 and from the common cold coronaviruses HCoV-NL63, HCoV-OC43 and HCoV-229E were used as culture stimuli.

The paper's findings and limits, for the study overall: An increase in the median number of SARS-CoV-2-reactive clonotypes from approximately 20 after infection to approximately 41 after vaccination was observed, but the change was not found to be significant. In convalescent patients, a median around 86% of post-vaccine SARS-CoV-2-reactive clones were detected only after vaccination, suggesting vaccine-specific priming. Relatively few convalescent patients were included in the study, and early timepoints after natural infection were not analyzed. Of the vaccine-specific clones in convalescent patients, 304 of 307, or nearly all, reacted only to SARS-CoV-2 spike and did not cross-react with common cold coronaviruses.

The treatment or condition tag for this specimen amounts to: roughly ten-day PBMC culture with coronavirus spike peptide pools or control peptides (ViraFEST assay). The study used the ViraFEST assay, which expanded antigen-specific T cells with peptide pools and then identified expanded clonotypes by TCR sequencing. The convalescent patients' positive SARS-CoV-2 PCR tests fell between March and December 2020, which was before the Alpha, Beta and Delta variants emerged in the United States. PBMCs were cultured at roughly 1.8 million per well in IMDM supplemented with 5% human AB serum and about 10 IU/ml IL-2, with approximately 10 ug/ml peptide pools added. Half of the culture medium was replaced with fresh IL-2-containing medium on days 3 and 7. Once the cells had been in culture for over 9 days, the EasySep CD4+ T cell isolation kit was used to isolate CD4+ T cells by negative selection. PBMCs were separated from whole blood using Ficoll-Paque Plus gradient centrifugation and then either used fresh or cryopreserved at -140C. Culture conditions were generally each tested in triplicate wells.

Library creation used PCR. At the Johns Hopkins FTIC core, DNA from the cultured CD4+ T cells underwent TCR sequencing with the Oncomine TCR Beta short-read assay. The QIAamp micro DNA kit was used to extract genomic DNA from the cultured CD4+ T cells. Oncomine TCR Beta libraries from cultured CD4+ T cells were pooled using unique dual indexes and sequenced on an Illumina iSeq 100. The published analysis was carried out like this. Non-productive sequences were filtered out, and CDR3s that did not start with C, did not end with F or W, or were shorter than 7 amino acids were discarded. The MANAFEST web application identified antigen-specific clonotypes by comparing peptide-stimulated wells against reference wells and other culture wells. Positive clones required FDR below 0.05, an odds ratio above 5, and productive frequency above 0.1% in at least two of three replicate wells. A clonotype counted as cross-reactive if it showed significant expansion both in the SARS-CoV-2 spike wells and in at least one common cold coronavirus spike condition. CDR3 homology was assessed with Levenshtein distances (stringdist) and unrooted phylogenetic trees (ape) in R version 3.6.1. The raw public reads went through TCRdb reprocessing: fastp at Q25, MiXCR clone calling, in-frame beta chains kept. For every CDR3 protein sequence, its rows merge into one entry that carries the most common genes and DNA. These V and J calls derive from TCRdb rather than the authors' analysis. In this sample the table shows some 9,000 distinct CDR3 sequences, about 65% of which occur a single time. The ten largest make up around a third of the sample.

Reading from cysteine to phenylalanine, the CDR3 counts 16 amino acids. Here the CDR3 DNA is all that survives: 48 bases in frame from base 1. V is pared back by 5 bases and J by 0 bases, with 14 bases lying between the germline termini. CDR1 is given as SNHLY and CDR2 as FYNNEI, both from the germline V gene. The sequence derives from a human donor who had recovered from COVID-19. The chain was built from TRBV2 and TRBJ1-5, with the D gene not confidently named. Sequenced: CD4+ T cells from blood, cultured in vitro. CDR3 loop: CASSWTGSPSNQPQHF. The DNA reads TGTGCCAGCAGTTGGACGGGTTCTCCTAGCAATCAGCCCCAGCATTTT.